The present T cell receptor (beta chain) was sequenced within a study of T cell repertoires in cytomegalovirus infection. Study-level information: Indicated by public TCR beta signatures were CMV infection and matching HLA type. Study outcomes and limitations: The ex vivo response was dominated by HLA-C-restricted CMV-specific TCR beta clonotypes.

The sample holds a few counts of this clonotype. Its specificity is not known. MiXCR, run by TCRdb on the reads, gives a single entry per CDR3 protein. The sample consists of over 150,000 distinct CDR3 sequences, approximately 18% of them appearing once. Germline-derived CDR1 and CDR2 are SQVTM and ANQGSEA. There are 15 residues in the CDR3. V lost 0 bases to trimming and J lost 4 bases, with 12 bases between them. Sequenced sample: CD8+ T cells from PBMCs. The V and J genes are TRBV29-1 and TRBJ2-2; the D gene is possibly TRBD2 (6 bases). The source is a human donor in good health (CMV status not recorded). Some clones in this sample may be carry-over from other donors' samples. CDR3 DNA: TGCAGCGTTGAAGATGTGGCCGGGGGCACCGGGGAGCTGTTTTTT. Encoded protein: CSVEDVAGGTGELFF.